The TCR beta chain under discussion was sequenced for a study of neoadjuvant anti-PD-1 for oral cavity cancer. The wider study: Patients without progression got a fourth dose around day 43.

CDR3 length: 16 residues. V lost 1 base to trimming and J lost 3 bases, with 13 bases between them. Germline CDR1 LGHNA, CDR2 YNFKEQ. Sequencing used immunoSEQ multiplex PCR; TCRdb keeps in-frame clones, though not all of them. The sample holds roughly 36,000 clones; around 40% are singletons and the top ten take around 16%. Time point defined: after neoadjuvant nivolumab, at surgical resection. Cohort: HPV-negative, locally advanced oral cavity squamous cell carcinoma patients. This clone was picked up a small number of times. The antigen remains unidentified. Overall study findings and caveats: Higher pretreatment blood Treg/Th17 ratios correlated with higher pretreatment blood and lower post-treatment tumor TCRbeta clonality. Only a few patients per response group were TCR-analyzed; validation needed.

The TCR originated in a person aged 35 to 85 with oral cavity squamous cell carcinoma. Sequenced here: tumor tissue, sampled after nivolumab (anti-PD-1) treatment. This chain connects TRBV4-2 to TRBJ2-1, with D perhaps matching TRBD2 (6 bases). The CDR3, as DNA: TGTGCCAGCAGCCAAGGGAGGGGACTGGACTACAATGAGCAGTTCTTC. Its translation is CASSQGRGLDYNEQFF.